Shown below are 26 T cell receptor beta chains from a single sample sequenced in a study of T cell responses to AZD1222 COVID-19 vaccine. TCRdb's table, derived via immunoSEQ multiplex PCR, lists solely in-frame clones and lacks some. The sample contains some 140,000 clones, about 90% of which appear only once. The sample here was peripheral blood, taken on day 0 of MenACWY control vaccination. Every receptor here comes from an adult in good health.

The V and J genes are TRBV19 and TRBJ2-1; possibly TRBD1 or TRBD2 for D (5 bases each). The germline V and J ends were trimmed by 0 bases and 2 bases, with 8 bases remaining between them. From germline, CDR1 is LNHDA and CDR2 SQIVND (reference sequence). This CDR3 spans 15 amino acids. The CDR3 DNA reads TGTGCCAGTAGTATAGATGAGGGGACCTACAATGAGCAGTTCTTC. The encoded protein is CASSIDEGTYNEQFF.

V usage is TRBV12-3 or TRBV12-4 and J usage is TRBJ2-3; D not resolved. The length of the CDR3 is 11 residues. V lost 10 bases and J lost 4, with 9 bases in between. CDR3 sequence: CATYRSDTQYF. In DNA form, the CDR3 reads TGTGCCACCTACCGCTCAGATACGCAGTATTTT.

This clone occurred once. The chain joins TRBV13 to TRBJ2-3; 7 bases map to TRBD2. CDR1 and CDR2 from the germline V gene are PRHDT and FYEKMQ (reference sequence). This CDR3 region has 15 residues. Trimming took 5 bases from V and 7 from J; bases not matched to a gene: 12. DNA for the CDR3: TGTGCCAGCAGCCCCCGCCGCGCGGGGGTTAATACGCAGTATTTT. This codes for CASSPRRAGVNTQYF. Filled out from reference TRBV13 and TRBJ2-3, the complete variable domain reads AAGVIQSPRHLIKEKRETATLKCYPIPRHDTVYWYQQGPGQDPQFLISFYEKMQSDKGSIPDRFSAQQFSDYHSELNMSSLELGDSALYFCASSPRRAGVNTQYFGPGTRLTVL.

The rearrangement uses TRBV18 and TRBJ2-7, with a possible D match to TRBD2 (5 bases). This CDR3 has 13 residues. Germline V lookup: CDR1 KGHSH, CDR2 LQKENI. V gave up 4 bases and J gave up 5 bases, with 12 bases separating them. CDR3 in amino acids: CASSRDQEDEQYF. The CDR3 DNA sequence: TGTGCCAGCTCACGTGATCAGGAGGACGAGCAGTACTTC. Supplemented by reference TRBV18 and TRBJ2-7, the full variable domain reads NAGVMQNPRHLVRRRGQEARLRCSPMKGHSHVYWYRQLPEEGLKFMVYLQKENIIDESGMPKERFSAEFPKEGPSILRIQQVVRGDSAAYFCASSRDQEDEQYFGPGTRLTVT.

The rearrangement joins TRBV15 to TRBJ1-4; maybe TRBD1 (6 bases). Trimming left V 2 bases short and J 8 bases short, with 12 bases between. The CDR3 totals 14 residues. Looked up from germline, CDR1 is LNHNV and CDR2 is YYDKDF (reference sequence). The CDR3 loop reads CATSRQGPGEKLFF. CDR3 DNA: TGTGCCACCAGCAGACAGGGGCCGGGGGAAAAACTGTTTTTT.

V usage is TRBV2 and J usage is TRBJ1-6; no clear D gene. Per the germline V gene, CDR1 is SNHLY and CDR2 is FYNNEI. The CDR3 runs to 12 residues. V dropped 8 bases and J dropped 9 bases, with 11 bases sitting between them. CDR3 loop: CASSMESSPLHF. The DNA for the CDR3 is TGTGCCAGCTCGATGGAAAGTTCACCCCTCCACTTT. Combining the CDR3 with reference TRBV2 and TRBJ1-6 gives the whole variable domain EPEVTQTPSHQVTQMGQEVILRCVPISNHLYFYWYRQILGQKVEFLVSFYNNEISEKSEIFDDQFSVERPDGSNFTLKIRSTKLEDSAMYFCASSMESSPLHFGNGTRLTVT.

V is TRBV2 and J is TRBJ1-4; maybe TRBD1 (5 bases). Per the germline V gene, CDR1 is SNHLY and CDR2 is FYNNEI. CDR3 length: 12 residues. The V gene lost 8 bases and the J gene lost 7 bases, with 11 bases spanning the gap. CDR3 coding DNA: TGTGCCAGCGGGGGGGAAAGTGAAAAACTGTTTTTT. This gives the protein CASGGESEKLFF.

The CDR3 is CASRGGQYNEKLFF. In DNA, the CDR3 is TGTGCCAGCCGCGGGGGGCAATATAATGAAAAACTGTTTTTT. This chain uses TRBV6-5 with TRBJ1-4, with D perhaps TRBD1 (6 bases). Germline V gene lookup returns CDR1 MNHEY and CDR2 SVGAGI. V dropped 8 bases and J dropped 4 bases, with 14 bases sitting between them. The CDR3 sequence is 14 residues long.

The V call is TRBV19, the J call TRBJ2-7, with D possibly matching TRBD2 (6 bases). In germline, CDR1 is LNHDA, CDR2 SQIVND (reference sequence). V lost 7 bases and J 0 bases, leaving 10 bases between the germline ends. The length of the CDR3 is 13 residues. Here the CDR3 DNA reads TGTGCCAGTACCACCGGGAGCTCCTACGAGCAGTACTTC. Translated, it gives CASTTGSSYEQYF.

The chain employs TRBV3-1 (or the pseudogene TRBV3-2) and TRBJ2-7, with 7 nucleotides matching TRBD1. CDR3 length equals 16 residues. Unmatched junction bases numbered 10, after V lost 4 bases and J lost 1 base. The germline V gene has CDR1 LGHDT and CDR2 YNNKEL (reference sequence). The CDR3 sequence is CASSPITAGGSYEQYF. Here the CDR3 DNA reads TGTGCCAGCAGCCCCATTACGGCAGGGGGATCCTACGAGCAGTACTTC.

CDR3 protein: CAIPPDRAFNSPLHF. DNA for the CDR3: TGTGCCATTCCGCCCGACAGGGCGTTCAATTCACCCCTCCACTTT. The chain is built from TRBV10-3 and TRBJ1-6, with 7 bases fitting TRBD1. The germline CDR1 and CDR2 sequences are ENHRY and SYGVKD. V dropped 9 bases and J dropped 7; count of bases not matched to a gene: 12. CDR3 length equals 15 residues.

This clone was recorded only once. CDR3 sequence (DNA): TGTGCCAGCAGCTTAGACCTTCGCTCAGGGGCCTACTATGGCTACACCTTC. The encoded protein is CASSLDLRSGAYYGYTF. This chain connects TRBV7-2 to TRBJ1-2, with a weak D call TRBD1 (6 bases). This CDR3 is 17 amino acids long. Between the trimmed V and J ends, which lost 1 base and 3 bases, there was a span of 18 bases. Germline CDR1 and CDR2: SGHTA and FQGNSA.

This clone was found once. The chain links TRBV2 to TRBJ2-2; the D gene is possibly TRBD1 (6 bases). Germline loops: CDR1 SNHLY, CDR2 FYNNEI. Trimming pared 7 bases from V and 5 bases from J, leaving 14 bases between. The CDR3 contains 14 residues. In DNA, the CDR3 is TGTGCCAGCATGTCTCTACAGGGTACCGGGGAGCTGTTTTTT. Its translation: CASMSLQGTGELFF.

This chain connects TRBV5-8 to TRBJ1-5; no clear D. V lost 0 bases and J 10 bases, leaving 5 bases between the germline ends. Per germline, CDR1 SGHTS and CDR2 YDEGEE. CDR3 length: 11 residues. The CDR3 region is CASSLVGPQHF. DNA for the CDR3: TGTGCCAGCAGCTTGGTGGGACCCCAGCATTTT. Full variable domain (missing parts from reference TRBV5-8 and TRBJ1-5): EAGVTQSPTHLIKTRGQQATLRCSPISGHTSVYWYQQALGLGLQFLLWYDEGEERNRGNFPPRFSGRQFPNYSSELNVNALELEDSALYLCASSLVGPQHFGDGTRLSIL.

The gene calls are TRBV3-1 (or the pseudogene TRBV3-2) and TRBJ2-3; D is perhaps TRBD2 (6 bases). V shed 4 bases and J shed 14 bases, with 19 bases lying between them. Germline CDR1 is LGHDT and CDR2 is YNNKEL (reference sequence). The CDR3 is made up of 13 amino acids. The DNA for the CDR3 is TGTGCCAGCAGCCCTTTTCGGGGACTCCCGCCGTATTTT. As protein: CASSPFRGLPPYF.

The gene calls are TRBV7-2 and TRBJ2-3; TRBD2 agrees at 8 bases. With V trimmed by 8 bases and J by 1 base, 8 bases remained unmatched. The CDR3 covers 15 residues. CDR1 is SGHTA and CDR2 is FQGNSA in the germline V gene. The CDR3 protein is CASGPGGAGTDTQYF. CDR3 coding DNA: TGTGCCAGCGGGCCGGGGGGGGCCGGCACAGATACGCAGTATTTT.

The gene calls are TRBV27 and TRBJ2-3; tentative D call: TRBD2 (6 bases). Trimming took 7 bases from V and 0 from J, leaving 17 bases between them. Germline V gene data show CDR1 as MNHEY and CDR2 as SMNVEV (reference sequence). The CDR3 runs 16 residues. Here the CDR3 DNA reads TGTGCCAGCACGGCGGGGCGATCCTTTAGCACAGATACGCAGTATTTT. As protein: CASTAGRSFSTDTQYF.

A single count supports this clone. This chain connects TRBV7-8 to TRBJ1-3; D not certain. This CDR3 spans 16 amino acids. CDR1 SGHVS and CDR2 FQNEAQ come from the germline V gene. The ends were cut back, 3 bases at V and 0 bases at J, with 12 bases in the middle. The CDR3 here is CASSFVEAYSGNTIYF. CDR3 DNA: TGTGCCAGCAGCTTCGTAGAGGCGTACTCTGGAAACACCATATATTTT.

CDR3 in amino acids: CASRELAGGPGTQYF. CDR3 nucleotides: TGTGCCAGCAGGGAACTAGCGGGAGGGCCAGGGACCCAGTACTTC. The genes are TRBV3-1 (or the pseudogene TRBV3-2) and TRBJ2-5, with 13 bases matching TRBD2. J gave up 7 bases and V 6 bases, and 8 bases lay outside the gene matches. The CDR3 length is 15 residues. Per the germline V gene, CDR1 is LGHDT and CDR2 is YNNKEL (reference sequence).

V usage is TRBV18 and J usage is TRBJ2-5; tentative D call: TRBD1 (6 bases). CDR3 size: 15 residues. V was pared by 3 bases and J by 5 bases, with 16 bases between. Germline V gives CDR1 KGHSH, CDR2 LQKENI. Written as DNA, the CDR3 is TGTGCCAGCTCACCGACCGGACAGTCTCCTGAGACCCAGTACTTC. Protein: CASSPTGQSPETQYF.

The V and J genes are TRBV7-2 and TRBJ2-2; no clear D gene. Germline loops: CDR1 SGHTA, CDR2 FQGNSA. The V end lost 2 bases, the J end lost 7 bases, and 8 bases lay between the germline ends. This CDR3 is 13 amino acids long. CDR3 sequence (DNA): TGTGCCAGCAGCTTAATGCTTAGCGGGGAGCTGTTTTTT. Translated, it gives CASSLMLSGELFF.

The rearrangement uses TRBV7-9 and TRBJ1-2; D is possibly TRBD1 (5 bases). The CDR3 consists of 15 residues. V was clipped by 5 bases and J by 0 bases, with 13 bases between them. Per the germline V gene, CDR1 is SEHNR and CDR2 is FQNEAQ (reference sequence). Here the CDR3 reads CASSRMGRANYGYTF. The CDR3 DNA reads as TGTGCCAGCAGCCGGATGGGACGAGCTAACTATGGCTACACCTTC.

The chain carries TRBV1 and TRBJ2-3; the D segment call TRBD2 is taken from the table without a DNA check. TRBV1 is termed a pseudogene. This CDR3 has 14 amino acids. This chain's CDR3 is CTSILGACTDTQYF. CDR3 DNA: TGCACCAGCATCCTCGGTGCGTGCACAGATACGCAGTATTTT.

This chain connects TRBV6-5 to TRBJ1-2; D is undetermined. Germline lookup yields CDR1 MNHEY and CDR2 SVGAGI. The V end lost 6 bases, the J end lost 8 bases, and 19 bases lay between the germline ends. CDR3 length equals 14 residues. The chain's CDR3 is CASRPPGIAKGYTF. The CDR3, as DNA: TGTGCCAGCAGACCCCCCGGGATAGCAAAGGGCTACACCTTC.

The chain has TRBV27 and TRBJ1-1, with a weak D call TRBD1 (5 bases). Germline V gives CDR1 MNHEY, CDR2 SMNVEV (reference sequence). Trimming took off 6 bases at V and 4 bases at J, with 12 bases between the two ends. The CDR3 covers 13 residues. The CDR3 sequence: CASRTLGVTEAFF. The CDR3 nucleotides read TGTGCCAGCAGAACTCTAGGGGTCACTGAAGCTTTCTTT.

The rearrangement links TRBV5-6 to TRBJ1-3; 7 bases are shared with TRBD1. Germline V gene lookup returns CDR1 SGHDT and CDR2 YYEEEE. The CDR3 contains 15 residues. With 2 bases clipped from V and 2 bases from J, the junction kept 4 bases outside the gene matches. DNA of the CDR3: TGTGCCAGCAGCTTCTTACAGGGGACTGGAAACACCATATATTTT. Translated, it gives CASSFLQGTGNTIYF.